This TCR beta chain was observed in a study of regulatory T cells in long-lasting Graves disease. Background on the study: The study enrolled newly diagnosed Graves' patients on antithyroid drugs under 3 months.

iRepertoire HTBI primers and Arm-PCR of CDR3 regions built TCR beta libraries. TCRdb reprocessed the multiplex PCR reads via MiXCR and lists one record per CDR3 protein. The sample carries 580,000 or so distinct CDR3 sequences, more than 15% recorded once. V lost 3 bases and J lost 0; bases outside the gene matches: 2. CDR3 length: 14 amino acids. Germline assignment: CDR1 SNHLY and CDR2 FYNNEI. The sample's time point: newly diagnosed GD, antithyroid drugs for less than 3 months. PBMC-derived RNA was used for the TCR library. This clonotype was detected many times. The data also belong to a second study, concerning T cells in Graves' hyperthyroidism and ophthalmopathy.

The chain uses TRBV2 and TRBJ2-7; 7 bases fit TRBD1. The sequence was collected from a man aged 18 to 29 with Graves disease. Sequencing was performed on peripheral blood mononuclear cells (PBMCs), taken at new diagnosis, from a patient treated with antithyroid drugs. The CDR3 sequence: CASSEDRFSYEQYF. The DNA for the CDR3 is TGTGCCAGCAGTGAGGACAGGTTCTCCTACGAGCAGTACTTC.